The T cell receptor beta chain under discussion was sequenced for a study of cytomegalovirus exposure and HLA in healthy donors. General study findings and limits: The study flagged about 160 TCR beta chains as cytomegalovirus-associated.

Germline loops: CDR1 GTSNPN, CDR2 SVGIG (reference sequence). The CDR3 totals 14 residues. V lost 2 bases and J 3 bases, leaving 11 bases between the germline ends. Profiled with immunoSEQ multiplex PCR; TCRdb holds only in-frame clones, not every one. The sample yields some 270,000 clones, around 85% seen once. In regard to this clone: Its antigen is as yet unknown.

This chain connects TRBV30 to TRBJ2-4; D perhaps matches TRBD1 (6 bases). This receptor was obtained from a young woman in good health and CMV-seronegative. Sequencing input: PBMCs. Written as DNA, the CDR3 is TGTGCCTGGAGTCGAGACAGGCACAAAAACATTCAGTACTTC. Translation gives CAWSRDRHKNIQYF.